This T cell receptor beta chain derives from a study of shared clonotypes between healthy human individuals. The ends lost 5 bases at V and 2 bases at J; junction bases unmatched: 5. The CDR3 has 14 residues. CDR1 is MNHEY, CDR2 SVGAGI, per germline. Repertoires were generated with immunoSEQ multiplex PCR, while TCRdb's copy carries only in-frame clones and drops some. The sample carries about 2 million clones, approximately 94% recorded once. Positive CCR7 selection of CD45RO-negative cells yielded the naive CD8 cells, and terminally differentiated effector memory CD45RA+ cells were excluded. Sequences were obtained from naive CD8+ T cells sorted from blood. The TCR sequence derives from a man aged 18 to 30 in good health. V is TRBV6-5 and J is TRBJ2-7, with 8 positions matching TRBD2. CDR3 loop: CASSVAGLTYEQYF. The CDR3 region has the DNA TGTGCCAGCAGTGTAGCGGGACTAACCTACGAGCAGTACTTC.